This TCR beta chain was captured in a study of blood T cell repertoires in COVID-19. Study information: PBMCs, B-cell-depleted T cells, or T cells provided the cDNA or gDNA that made up the material.

Per the study methods: Estimates of nucleated cell counts were drawn from the amplification of reference gene primers. Here immunoSEQ multiplex PCR was the method, and the copy in TCRdb shows in-frame clones only, minus some. V and J calls and clone size are those listed in that table; D and trimming were worked out from the DNA. Seen here are over 250,000 clones, under 90% observed once, and the top ten hold 2% to 2.5%. Germline lookup yields CDR1 SGHRS and CDR2 YFSETQ. The V gene lost 5 bases and the J gene lost 0 bases, with 6 bases spanning the gap. There are 14 residues in the CDR3. The chain is built from TRBV5-1 and TRBJ1-6; no reliable D call. The source is a man between 50 and 59 years old with acute or convalescent COVID-19. Sequenced sample: peripheral blood. As DNA, the CDR3 is TGCGCCAGCAGGTCCAGCTCCTATAATTCACCCCTCCACTTT. Its protein product is CASRSSSYNSPLHF.